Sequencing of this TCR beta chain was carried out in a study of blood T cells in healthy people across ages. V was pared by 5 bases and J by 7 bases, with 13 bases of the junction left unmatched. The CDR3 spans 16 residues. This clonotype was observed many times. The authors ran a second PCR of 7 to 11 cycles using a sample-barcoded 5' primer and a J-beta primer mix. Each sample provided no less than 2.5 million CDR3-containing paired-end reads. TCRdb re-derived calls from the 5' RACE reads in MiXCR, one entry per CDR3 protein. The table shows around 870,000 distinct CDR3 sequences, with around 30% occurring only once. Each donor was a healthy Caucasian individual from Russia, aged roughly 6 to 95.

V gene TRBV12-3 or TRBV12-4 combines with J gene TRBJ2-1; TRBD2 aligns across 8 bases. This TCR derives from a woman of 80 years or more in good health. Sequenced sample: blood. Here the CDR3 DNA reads TGTGCCAGCAGTCCCCAAGGAAGCGGGGGACATAATGAGCAGTTCTTC. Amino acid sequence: CASSPQGSGGHNEQFF.